This entry lists 25 T cell receptor beta chains sequenced from one sample in a study of kidney transplant recipient with SARS-CoV-2 infection. TCRdb passed the reads through MiXCR, listing each CDR3 protein once. Among under 250,000 distinct CDR3 sequences listed, under 30% were seen once. The input for sequencing was a blood sample, taken at baseline and on day 111 from a kidney transplant recipient. These receptors all stem from a male patient in his 30s who had COVID-19 and was a kidney transplant recipient. The graft donor may account for some of the T cells.

There are many counts of this clonotype. In DNA form, the CDR3 reads TGCGCCAGCAACCCGGACACTTCGAACACTGAAGCTTTCTTT. Encoded protein: CASNPDTSNTEAFF. This rearrangement joins TRBV5-1 to TRBJ1-1; weak D call: TRBD1 (5 bases). Germline values: CDR1 SGHRS, CDR2 YFSETQ. This CDR3 spans 14 amino acids. Trimming removed 6 bases from V and 1 base from J, with 13 bases in between.

On this clonotype itself: This sequence may be a read error, since a much larger clone differs from it by one base. J is TRBJ1-2 and V is TRBV6-5; TRBD1 matches 7 bases. The CDR3 runs to 15 residues. J lost 0 bases, V lost 4 bases, and 5 bases had no gene match. CDR1 and CDR2 (germline): MNHEY, SVGAGI. The CDR3 DNA reads TGTGCCAGCAGTTGTGGGACAGCTGCTAACTATGGCTACACCTTC. Translated, it gives CASSCGTAANYGYTF.

This clonotype has at least ten counts. V usage is TRBV5-4 and J usage is TRBJ1-2, with unresolved D. Germline loops: CDR1 SGHNT, CDR2 YYREEE (reference sequence). V lost 6 bases, J lost 4 bases, and 22 bases lay in between. The CDR3 is 16 amino acids. Here the CDR3 reads CASILHVPGKTYGYTF. As DNA, the CDR3 is TGTGCCAGCATATTGCACGTACCAGGAAAGACCTATGGCTACACCTTC.

This clonotype was observed many times. The J gene is TRBJ1-2, the V gene TRBV6-2 or TRBV6-3, with D unclear. The CDR3 length is 17 residues. V was cut by 5 bases and J by 4 bases, with 23 bases left in between. Germline V gene sequence: CDR1 MNHEY, CDR2 SVGEGT. The CDR3 coding sequence is TGTGCCAGCAGTCCAACTTACTGCATCGGAAAGACCTATGGCTACACCTTC. Amino acid sequence: CASSPTYCIGKTYGYTF.

Ten or more counts support this clonotype. The gene calls are TRBV5-8 and TRBJ1-2; D gene unclear. Germline CDR1 reads SGHTS; CDR2 reads YDEGEE. Trimming cost V 7 bases and J 4 bases, with 23 bases left between them. This CDR3 has 16 amino acids. CDR3 region: CASHDAHPRKTYGYTF. The CDR3 DNA follows: TGTGCCAGCCATGACGCTCATCCACGAAAGACCTATGGCTACACCTTC.

Comment on this clonotype: A much larger clone is a single base away; this may be a read error. This sequence joins TRBV7-2 and TRBJ1-1, with D perhaps matching TRBD1 (5 bases). The V and J ends lost 8 bases and 8 bases respectively, with 21 bases between them. CDR1 and CDR2 from the germline V gene are SGHTA and FQGNSA. The CDR3 spans 14 residues. The CDR3 region has the DNA TGTGCCAGCGGCCTCACCGAGGGACCCCTGGAAGCTTTCTTT. This sequence encodes CASGLTEGPLEAFF.

For this clonotype: It differs at one base from a far larger clone, so likely a read error. The chain combines TRBV10-2 with TRBJ2-4; D is undetermined. The tail of the sequence fits TRBJ1-2 better, so the J call may be wrong. CDR1 is WSHSY, CDR2 SAAADI, per germline. This CDR3 is 14 amino acids long. CDR3 in amino acids: CASSEGLGSRGYTF. CDR3 coding DNA: TGCGCCAGCAGTGAGGGGTTGGGGAGTAGGGGCTACACCTTC.

This chain uses TRBV7-2 with TRBJ2-1, with D perhaps TRBD2 (5 bases). The CDR3 is 13 amino acids. Trimming removed 5 bases from V and 7 bases from J, with 12 bases in between. Germline V CDR1 and CDR2: SGHTA, FQGNSA. CDR3 nucleotide sequence: TGTGCCAGCAGCCGGAAGGGCGGGAATGAGCAGTTCTTC. As protein: CASSRKGGNEQFF.

Of note for this clonotype: This may arise from a read error, as a much more abundant clone is one base away. J is TRBJ2-5 and V is TRBV4-1; D tentatively fits TRBD1 or TRBD2 (6 bases each). The CDR3 is 16 residues long. V was shortened by 0 bases and J by 9 bases, with 20 bases between the two germline ends. The V gene's germline CDR1 is MGHRA and CDR2 YSYEKL. CDR3 in amino acids: CASSQDTYMGGEPQYF. CDR3 coding DNA: TGCGCCAGCAGCCAAGATACCTATATGGGGGGCGAGCCCCAGTACTTC.

In this sample, this clonotype turned up a few times. This chain uses TRBV5-4 with TRBJ2-2, with TRBD2 matching 8 bases. With V trimmed by 5 bases and J by 6 bases, 6 bases remained unmatched. Germline V lookup: CDR1 SGHNT, CDR2 YYREEE (reference sequence). This CDR3 contains 14 residues. This CDR3 is CASRVGRAPGELFF. The CDR3 bases are TGTGCCAGCAGAGTCGGGAGGGCCCCCGGGGAGCTGTTTTTT.

Ten or more counts support this clonotype. The chain recombines TRBV4-3 with TRBJ1-2, with a possible D match to TRBD1 (6 bases). Trimming stripped 0 bases from V and 4 bases from J, with 12 bases between. The CDR3 runs 15 residues. Germline CDR1 LGHNA, CDR2 YSLEER. The CDR3 region is CASSQDPRGTYGYTF. CDR3 DNA: TGCGCCAGCAGCCAAGATCCCAGGGGTACCTATGGCTACACCTTC.

In the case of this clonotype: This clone may be a read error of a much larger clone one base away. The chain combines TRBV30 with TRBJ2-2; TRBD2 aligns across 7 bases. The CDR3 spans 13 residues. The germline gives CDR1 GTSNPN, CDR2 SVGIG (reference sequence). CDR3 residues: CAWRGRSSGELVF. CDR3 sequence (DNA): TGTGCCTGGAGGGGTCGGAGCAGCGGGGAGCTGGTTTTT.

This clonotype was seen ten or more times. This rearrangement joins TRBV27 to TRBJ2-7, with 11 bases matching TRBD2. CDR3 size: 14 residues. From germline, CDR1 is MNHEY and CDR2 SMNVEV (reference sequence). Trimming at V came to 5 bases and at J to 3 bases, leaving 3 bases not matched to a gene. CDR3 residues: CASSQGLADYEQYF. Here the CDR3 DNA reads TGTGCCAGCAGTCAGGGACTAGCGGACTACGAGCAGTACTTC.

This clonotype was counted many times. This rearrangement joins TRBV7-6 to TRBJ1-2; D not certain. Trimming removed 5 bases at V and 4 bases at J, with 23 bases between. This CDR3 has 17 amino acids. Germline loops: CDR1 SGHVS, CDR2 FNYEAQ. In DNA form, the CDR3 reads TGTGCCAGCAGCGGTTTGTGTGAATCTCGAAAGACCTATGGCTACACCTTC. Protein sequence: CASSGLCESRKTYGYTF.

Concerning this clonotype itself: With a much larger clone just one base away, this may be a read error. The chain is built from TRBV12-3 or TRBV12-4 and TRBJ2-3, with D hard to call. The CDR3 is 13 residues long. V lost 8 bases to trimming and J lost 5 bases, with 14 bases between them. The CDR3 DNA reads as TGTGCCAGCGGTAGCCGGAGTATAGATACGCAGTATTTT. This gives the protein CASGSRSIDTQYF.

The chain has TRBV29-1 and TRBJ2-1; D is unclear. Germline V lookup: CDR1 SQVTM, CDR2 ANQGSEA. CDR3 length: 13 residues. V was clipped by 8 bases and J by 5 bases, with 16 bases between them. The CDR3 sequence is CSPTGSSNNEQFF. CDR3 nucleotide sequence: TGCAGCCCAACTGGCTCTTCGAACAATGAGCAGTTCTTC.

This clonotype was picked up many times. V and J are TRBV28 and TRBJ2-5; D tentatively reads TRBD1 or TRBD2 (5 bases each). The germline CDR1 and CDR2 sequences are MDHEN and SYDVKM. Trimming stripped 1 base from V and 7 bases from J, with 16 bases between. CDR3 length equals 15 residues. CDR3 sequence: CASSLLGDIMGTQYF. The CDR3 DNA sequence: TGTGCCAGCAGTTTATTGGGGGATATCATGGGGACCCAGTACTTC.

The table lists this clonotype with many counts. V is TRBV7-9 and J is TRBJ2-2; perhaps TRBD2 as D (5 bases). Trimming stripped 0 bases from V and 5 bases from J, with 19 bases between. Germline V CDR1 and CDR2: SEHNR, FQNEAQ (reference sequence). The CDR3 is 18 residues long. CDR3 amino acids: CASSLAGIGSDGTGELFF. The CDR3 bases are TGTGCCAGCAGCTTAGCCGGAATTGGGAGCGATGGGACCGGGGAGCTGTTTTTT.

V is TRBV20-1 and J is TRBJ2-7, with D possibly TRBD1 on 6 matching bases. In germline, CDR1 is DFQATT, CDR2 SNEGSKA (reference sequence). V shed 5 bases and J shed 4 bases, with 18 bases lying between them. CDR3 length: 14 residues. The CDR3 DNA reads as TGCAGTGCTTCGGACAGTCGAGACGTTTACGAGCAGTACTTC. It yields the protein CSASDSRDVYEQYF.

Of note for this clonotype: This sequence may be a read error, since a much larger clone differs from it by one base. This chain connects TRBV20-1 to TRBJ2-7; D possibly uses TRBD1 or TRBD2 (6 bases each). CDR3 size: 16 residues. Germline-derived CDR1 and CDR2 are DFQATT and SNEGSKA (reference sequence). This CDR3 reads CSARDHGTGTSYEQHF. As DNA, the CDR3 is TGCAGTGCTAGAGATCATGGTACAGGGACTTCCTACGAGCAGCACTTC.

A remark on this clonotype: Just one base apart from a much larger clone, this may be a read error. The chain combines TRBV7-9 with TRBJ1-2; D ambiguous. Germline V CDR1 and CDR2: SEHNR, FQNEAQ (reference sequence). This CDR3 is 17 amino acids long. V shed 4 bases and J shed 4 bases, with 22 bases lying between them. The CDR3 region has the DNA TGTGCCAGCAGCTCTCAGAAATACCATGGAAAGACCTATGGCTACACCTTC. This sequence encodes CASSSQKYHGKTYGYTF.

The CDR3 sequence is CASSHEGKGRKTYGYTF. As DNA, the CDR3 is TGTGCCAGCAGCCACGAGGGCAAAGGTCGAAAGACCTATGGCTACACCTTC. J is TRBJ1-2 and V is TRBV4-2; D gene ambiguous. V shed 3 bases and J shed 4 bases, with 21 bases lying between them. The CDR3 is made up of 17 amino acids. The V gene's germline CDR1 is LGHNA and CDR2 YNFKEQ.

The V call is TRBV19, the J call TRBJ2-3, with D maybe TRBD1 (6 bases). CDR1 is LNHDA, CDR2 SQIVND, per germline (reference sequence). The CDR3 length is 14 residues. Deletions cut 10 bases from V and 1 base from J, with 15 bases between. The CDR3 region has the DNA TGTGCCAATAGGAGACAGGCCGGCACAGATACGCAGTATTTT. Residues: CANRRQAGTDTQYF.

In its sample, this clonotype was seen many times. The chain uses TRBV30 and TRBJ1-2; a weak D match, TRBD1 (6 bases). Deletions cut 4 bases from V and 4 bases from J, with 22 bases between. The CDR3 has 16 residues. The germline V gene encodes CDR1 GTSNPN and CDR2 SVGIG (reference sequence). DNA for the CDR3: TGTGCCTGGATTGGACAGCGTTATAGAAAGACCTATGGCTACACCTTC. Translating it yields CAWIGQRYRKTYGYTF.

This clonotype came up many times. The chain couples TRBV7-9 to TRBJ2-2; maybe TRBD2 (5 bases). V gave up 5 bases and J gave up 6 bases, with 7 bases separating them. The CDR3 is made up of 12 amino acids. The germline gives CDR1 SEHNR, CDR2 FQNEAQ (reference sequence). The CDR3 region has the DNA TGTGCCAGCAGCCTGGAGGCCGGGGAGCTGTTTTTT. Protein product: CASSLEAGELFF.